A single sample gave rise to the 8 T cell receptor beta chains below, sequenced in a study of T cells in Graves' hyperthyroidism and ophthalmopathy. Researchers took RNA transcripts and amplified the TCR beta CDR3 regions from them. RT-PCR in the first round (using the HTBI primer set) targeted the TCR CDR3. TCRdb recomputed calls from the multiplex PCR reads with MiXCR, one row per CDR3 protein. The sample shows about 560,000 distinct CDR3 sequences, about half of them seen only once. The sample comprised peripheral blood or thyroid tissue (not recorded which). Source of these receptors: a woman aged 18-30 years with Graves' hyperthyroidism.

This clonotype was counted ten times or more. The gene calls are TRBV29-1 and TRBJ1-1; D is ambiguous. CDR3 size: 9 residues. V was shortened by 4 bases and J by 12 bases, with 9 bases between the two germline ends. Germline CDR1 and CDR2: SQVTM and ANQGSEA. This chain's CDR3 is CSVGGETFF. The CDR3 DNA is TGCAGCGTTGGGGGTGAGACTTTCTTT.

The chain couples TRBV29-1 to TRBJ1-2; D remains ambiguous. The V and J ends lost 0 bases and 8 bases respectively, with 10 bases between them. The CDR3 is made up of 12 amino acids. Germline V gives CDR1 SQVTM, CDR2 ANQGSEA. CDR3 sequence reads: CSVEEIAGGYTF. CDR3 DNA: TGCAGCGTTGAAGAGATAGCGGGGGGCTACACCTTC.

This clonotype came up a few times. DNA for the CDR3: TGTGCCATCACCCGAGAGTCCGGGGGCGCTGGGGCTTTCTTT. Translating it yields CAITRESGGAGAFF. This rearrangement joins TRBV10-3 to TRBJ1-1, with D perhaps matching TRBD1 (6 bases). Per germline, CDR1 ENHRY and CDR2 SYGVKD. This CDR3 comprises 14 residues. Trimming shortened V by 7 bases and J by 11 bases, and 23 bases separated the two germline ends.

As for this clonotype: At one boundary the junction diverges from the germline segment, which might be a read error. CDR3 sequence: CASSVGIDYVQYF. As DNA, the CDR3 is TGTGCCAGCAGCGTAGGCATCGACTACGTGCAGTACTTC. The rearrangement uses TRBV9 and TRBJ2-7; perhaps TRBD2 as D (5 bases). CDR1 is SGDLS and CDR2 is YYNGEE in the germline V gene. The CDR3 sequence is 13 residues long.

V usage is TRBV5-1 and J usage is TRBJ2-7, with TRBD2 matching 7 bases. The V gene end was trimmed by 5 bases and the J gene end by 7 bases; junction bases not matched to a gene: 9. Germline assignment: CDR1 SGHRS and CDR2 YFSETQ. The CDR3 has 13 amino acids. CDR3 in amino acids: CASRAPRGDEQYF. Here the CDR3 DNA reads TGCGCCAGCAGAGCACCCCGGGGGGATGAGCAGTACTTC.

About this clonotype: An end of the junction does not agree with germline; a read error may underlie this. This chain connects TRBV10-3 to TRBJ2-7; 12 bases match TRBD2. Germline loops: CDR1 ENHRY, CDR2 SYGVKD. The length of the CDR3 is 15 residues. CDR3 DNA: TGTGCCAGCAGTCAGCGACTAGCGGGAGTCTACGAGCAGTACTTC. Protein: CASSQRLAGVYEQYF.

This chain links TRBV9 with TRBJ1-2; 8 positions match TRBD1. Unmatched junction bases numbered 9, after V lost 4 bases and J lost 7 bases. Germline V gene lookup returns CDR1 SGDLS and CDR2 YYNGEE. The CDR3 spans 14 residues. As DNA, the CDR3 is TGTGCCAGCAGCACCTTGGGACAGGATTTTGGCTACACCTTC. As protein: CASSTLGQDFGYTF.

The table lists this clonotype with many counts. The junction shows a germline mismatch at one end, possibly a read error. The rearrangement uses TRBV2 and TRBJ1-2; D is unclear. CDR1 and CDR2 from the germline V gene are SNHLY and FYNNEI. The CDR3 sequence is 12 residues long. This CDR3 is CASNERSYGYTF. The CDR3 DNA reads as TGTGCCAGCAATGAAAGGTCCTATGGCTACACCTTC. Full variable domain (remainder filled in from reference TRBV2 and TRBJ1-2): EPEVTQTPSHQVTQMGQEVILRCVPISNHLYFYWYRQILGQKVEFLVSFYNNEISEKSEIFDDQFSVERPDGSNFTLKIRSTKLEDSAMYFCASNERSYGYTFGSGTRLTVV.